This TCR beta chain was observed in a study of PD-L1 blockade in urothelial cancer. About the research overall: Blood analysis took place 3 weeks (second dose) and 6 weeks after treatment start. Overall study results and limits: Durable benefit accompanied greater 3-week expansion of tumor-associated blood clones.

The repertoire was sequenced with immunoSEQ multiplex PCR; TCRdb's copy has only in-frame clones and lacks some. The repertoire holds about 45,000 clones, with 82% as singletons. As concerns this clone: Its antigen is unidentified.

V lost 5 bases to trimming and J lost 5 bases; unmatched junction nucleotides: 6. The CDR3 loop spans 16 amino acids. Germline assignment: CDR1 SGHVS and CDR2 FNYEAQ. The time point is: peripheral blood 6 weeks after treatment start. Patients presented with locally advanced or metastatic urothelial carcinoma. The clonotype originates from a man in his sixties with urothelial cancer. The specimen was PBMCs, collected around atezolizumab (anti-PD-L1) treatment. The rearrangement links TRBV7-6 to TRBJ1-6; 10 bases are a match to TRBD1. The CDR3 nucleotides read TGTGCCAGCAGCGCTGGGGACAGGGGCCATAATTCACCCCTCCACTTT. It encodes CASSAGDRGHNSPLHF.